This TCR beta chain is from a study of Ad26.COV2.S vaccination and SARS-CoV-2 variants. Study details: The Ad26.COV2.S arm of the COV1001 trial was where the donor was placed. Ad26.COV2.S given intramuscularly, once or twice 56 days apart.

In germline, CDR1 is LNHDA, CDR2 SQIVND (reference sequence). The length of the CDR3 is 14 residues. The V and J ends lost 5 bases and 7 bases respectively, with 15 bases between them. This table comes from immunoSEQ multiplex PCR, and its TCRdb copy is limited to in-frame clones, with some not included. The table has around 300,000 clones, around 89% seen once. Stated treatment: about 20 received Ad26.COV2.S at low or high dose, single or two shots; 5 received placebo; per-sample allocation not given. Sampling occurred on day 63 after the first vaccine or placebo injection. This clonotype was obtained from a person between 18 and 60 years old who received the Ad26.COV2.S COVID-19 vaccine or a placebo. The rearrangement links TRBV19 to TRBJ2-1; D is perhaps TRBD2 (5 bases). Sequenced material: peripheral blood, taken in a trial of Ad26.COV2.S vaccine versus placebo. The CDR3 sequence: CASSLRERGNEQFF. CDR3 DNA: TGTGCCAGTAGTCTACGGGAAAGAGGGAATGAGCAGTTCTTC.